Listed here are 18 T cell receptor beta chains from one sample, sequenced in a study of cytomegalovirus exposure and HLA in healthy donors. With 60 Vbeta and 13 Jbeta primers, the PCR was carried out. Here immunoSEQ multiplex PCR was the method, and the copy in TCRdb shows in-frame clones only, minus some. The sample carries about 120,000 clones, 80% recorded once. The sequencing input was PBMCs. The source of these receptors is a female donor in good health and CMV-seropositive.

This clone was observed a single time. The junction and the germline gene differ at one end; a read error may be behind it. The gene calls are TRBV7-9 and TRBJ2-7; D ambiguous. This CDR3 has 11 amino acids. Germline V gives CDR1 SEHNR, CDR2 FQNEAQ (reference sequence). This CDR3 reads CASSQTDPPCF. The DNA for the CDR3 is TGTGCCAGCAGTCAAACAGATCCCCCTTGCTTC.

This clone appeared a single time. The rearrangement links TRBV7-6 to TRBJ1-6, with 7 bases lining up with TRBD1. Germline V gene sequence: CDR1 SGHVS, CDR2 FNYEAQ. After removal of 5 bases from V and 7 bases from J, the junction contained 5 bases not matched to a gene. This CDR3 comprises 14 residues. The CDR3, as DNA: TGTGCCAGCAGCCTTCGGGACAGCAATTCACCCCTCCACTTT. Translation gives CASSLRDSNSPLHF.

This clone occurred once. The chain joins TRBV11-2 to TRBJ1-1, with no clear D. The CDR3 loop spans 15 amino acids. Germline values: CDR1 SGHAT, CDR2 FQNNGV. V lost 3 bases and J 0 bases, leaving 11 bases between the germline ends. For the CDR3, the DNA is TGTGCCAGCAGCTTTGGTTCCGGAGTGAACACTGAAGCTTTCTTT. Its translation: CASSFGSGVNTEAFF.

This sequence joins TRBV7-9 and TRBJ2-7; tentatively, D is TRBD2 (6 bases). From germline, CDR1 is SEHNR and CDR2 FQNEAQ (reference sequence). The CDR3 has 11 residues. Deletions cut 5 bases from V and 4 bases from J, with 6 bases between. CDR3 sequence reads: CASSREYEQYF. The CDR3 DNA reads as TGTGCCAGCAGCCGGGAGTACGAGCAGTACTTC. Supplemented by reference TRBV7-9 and TRBJ2-7, the full variable domain reads DTGVSQNPRHKITKRGQNVTFRCDPISEHNRLYWYRQTLGQGPEFLTYFQNEAQLEKSRLLSDRFSAERPKGSFSTLEIQRTEQGDSAMYLCASSREYEQYFGPGTRLTVT.

This chain joins TRBV7-6 and TRBJ2-7; no reliable D call. The germline V gene encodes CDR1 SGHVS and CDR2 FNYEAQ. The CDR3 spans 14 residues. V lost 5 bases to trimming and J lost 11 bases, with 22 bases between them. Here the CDR3 DNA reads TGTGCCAGCAGCCTCCAGGCCGGTCCCGGTAAGAAGTACTTC. Translation gives CASSLQAGPGKKYF.

The count of this clone is one. V is TRBV5-5 and J is TRBJ2-1, with D perhaps TRBD1 (5 bases). The CDR3 totals 13 residues. Germline CDR1 reads SGHKS; CDR2 reads YYEKEE (reference sequence). With 0 bases removed from V and 5 bases from J, the gap between germline ends came to 6 bases. The CDR3 reads CASSLGQHNEQFF. In nucleotides, the CDR3 is TGTGCCAGCAGCTTGGGACAGCACAATGAGCAGTTCTTC. The variable domain in full, with the rest retrieved from reference TRBV5-5 and TRBJ2-1, is DAGVTQSPTHLIKTRGQQVTLRCSPISGHKSVSWYQQVLGQGPQFIFQYYEKEERGRGNFPDRFSARQFPNYSSELNVNALLLGDSALYLCASSLGQHNEQFFGPGTRLTVL.

This rearrangement joins TRBV5-6 to TRBJ1-6; D perhaps matches TRBD1 (6 bases). Deletions cut 4 bases from V and 6 bases from J, with 14 bases between. There are 15 residues in the CDR3. CDR1 is SGHDT and CDR2 is YYEEEE in the germline V gene. In nucleotides, the CDR3 is TGTGCCAGCAGCCTAGAGGACAGTCCTAATTCACCCCTCCACTTT. Translation gives CASSLEDSPNSPLHF.

The genes are TRBV6-1 and TRBJ1-1; D remains ambiguous. V was shortened by 2 bases and J by 0 bases, with 16 bases between the two germline ends. From germline, CDR1 is MNHNS and CDR2 SASEGT. This CDR3 spans 17 amino acids. CDR3 sequence (DNA): TGTGCCAGCAGTGAAACCCAGGTCTTTATACTGAACACTGAAGCTTTCTTT. Its protein is CASSETQVFILNTEAFF.

The rearrangement links TRBV5-1 to TRBJ1-4; 8 bases match TRBD1. Germline V gene lookup returns CDR1 SGHRS and CDR2 YFSETQ. V gave up 4 bases and J gave up 5 bases; unmatched junction bases: 7. The CDR3 contains 15 residues. The CDR3 DNA sequence: TGCGCCAGCAGCCGCGACAGGGGACGGAATGAAAAACTGTTTTTT. This sequence encodes CASSRDRGRNEKLFF.

The chain employs TRBV19 and TRBJ2-7, with D unresolved. In germline, CDR1 is LNHDA, CDR2 SQIVND (reference sequence). The V and J ends lost 4 bases and 2 bases respectively, with 6 bases between them. The CDR3 has 12 amino acids. CDR3 region: CASSNRAYEQYF. Written as DNA, the CDR3 is TGTGCCAGTAGTAACCGAGCCTACGAGCAGTACTTC. Combining the CDR3 with reference TRBV19 and TRBJ2-7 gives the whole variable domain DGGITQSPKYLFRKEGQNVTLSCEQNLNHDAMYWYRQDPGQGLRLIYYSQIVNDFQKGDIAEGYSVSREKKESFPLTVTSAQKNPTAFYLCASSNRAYEQYFGPGTRLTVT.

V usage is TRBV7-2 and J usage is TRBJ2-1, with TRBD2 matching 7 bases. In germline, CDR1 is SGHTA, CDR2 FQGNSA. Trimming removed 4 bases from V and 13 bases from J; junction bases left unmatched: 4. The CDR3 totals 11 residues. CDR3 in DNA: TGTGCCAGCAGCTGGGGGGGGAAACAGTTCTTC. It yields the protein CASSWGGKQFF.

V and J are TRBV5-1 and TRBJ1-2; no firm D call. The CDR3 is 13 amino acids. Trimming left V 0 bases short and J 7 bases short, with 10 bases between. In germline, CDR1 is SGHRS, CDR2 YFSETQ. CDR3 in DNA: TGCGCCAGCAGCTTGGAACAGCTCGGTGGCTACACCTTC. Its protein is CASSLEQLGGYTF.

The chain joins TRBV6-1 to TRBJ2-5; TRBD1 matches at 10 bases. Germline assignment: CDR1 MNHNS and CDR2 SASEGT. This CDR3 spans 16 amino acids. V dropped 5 bases and J dropped 4; count of bases not matched to a gene: 10. The CDR3 loop is CASSKGQGVVSETQYF. The CDR3 DNA reads as TGTGCCAGCAGTAAAGGACAGGGGGTGGTTTCAGAGACCCAGTACTTC.

The chain couples TRBV7-2 to TRBJ2-5, with 7 nucleotides matching TRBD2. Germline assignment: CDR1 SGHTA and CDR2 FQGNSA. After removal of 5 bases from V and 7 bases from J, the junction contained 10 bases not matched to a gene. This CDR3 spans 14 amino acids. DNA for the CDR3: TGTGCCAGCAGCCCCAGCGGGGCTCCCGGGACCCAGTACTTC. It specifies CASSPSGAPGTQYF.

This clone appeared a single time. The chain links TRBV25-1 to TRBJ2-7, with TRBD2 as a possible D gene (5 bases). Germline V gives CDR1 MGHDK, CDR2 SYGVNS. V lost 4 bases and J lost 0, with 16 bases in between. This CDR3 comprises 16 residues. DNA of the CDR3: TGTGCCAGCAGTGGATCCCCAGGACTGAGCTCCTACGAGCAGTACTTC. Its translation is CASSGSPGLSSYEQYF.

This rearrangement joins TRBV4-2 to TRBJ2-1; 12 nucleotides match TRBD2. V gave up 4 bases and J gave up 7 bases; unmatched junction bases: 8. CDR1 LGHNA and CDR2 YNFKEQ come from the germline V gene. This CDR3 is 16 amino acids long. CDR3 sequence: CASSPNPSGGVNEQFF. In DNA, the CDR3 is TGTGCCAGCAGCCCGAATCCTAGCGGGGGGGTAAATGAGCAGTTCTTC.

This chain links TRBV6-5 with TRBJ2-5; a weak D match, TRBD2 (6 bases). CDR1 is MNHEY and CDR2 is SVGAGI in the germline V gene. This CDR3 is built from 14 residues. Trimming removed 0 bases at V and 5 bases at J, with 10 bases between. The CDR3 sequence is CASSYSSRGETQYF. DNA for the CDR3: TGTGCCAGCAGTTACTCGAGTCGGGGGGAGACCCAGTACTTC.

This chain uses TRBV27 with TRBJ1-1, with D perhaps TRBD1 (6 bases). Looked up from germline, CDR1 is MNHEY and CDR2 is SMNVEV (reference sequence). Trimming removed 4 bases at V and 7 bases at J, with 10 bases between. CDR3 length equals 12 residues. Written as DNA, the CDR3 is TGTGCCAGCAGTTACGGCAGGGGTGAAGCTTTCTTT. Its protein is CASSYGRGEAFF.